The 8 T cell receptor beta chains in this list originate from one sample, sequenced in a study of response to subunit inactivated influenza vaccine. A single record per CDR3 protein comes from TCRdb applying MiXCR to the RT-PCR reads. The repertoire holds fewer than 650,000 distinct CDR3 sequences, with over 10% as singletons. The specimen comprised PBMCs from blood, sampled roughly 45 days after vaccination. These TCRs come from a man in his forties or fifties who received an inactivated influenza vaccine.

This clonotype has more than one count but fewer than ten. The gene calls are TRBV7-8 and TRBJ2-6; D ambiguous. Germline V CDR1 and CDR2: SGHVS, FQNEAQ. Trimming took off 9 bases at V and 0 bases at J, with 12 bases between the two ends. The CDR3 covers 15 residues. The CDR3 DNA follows: TGTGCCAGTAAAATAGGGTACTCTGGGGCCAACGTCCTGACTTTC. It specifies CASKIGYSGANVLTF.

Notes on this clonotype: One junction end does not reproduce the germline sequence, and a read error may be involved. The chain carries TRBV7-2 and TRBJ1-2; 9 nucleotides agree with TRBD1. CDR1 and CDR2 (germline): SGHTA, FQGNSA. The CDR3 length is 15 residues. The CDR3 nucleotides are TGTGCCAGCAGCTTAATTGAGGGGGGACAGGGAGACCCAGTCTTC. Translating gives CASSLIEGGQGDPVF.

This chain connects TRBV6-1 to TRBJ2-7; D unresolved. V gave up 5 bases and J gave up 3 bases, with 11 bases separating them. This CDR3 comprises 13 residues. CDR1 and CDR2 from the germline V gene are MNHNS and SASEGT. The CDR3, as DNA: TGTGCCAGCAGTCAGCGCCAATACTACGAGCAGTACTTC. Translated: CASSQRQYYEQYF.

This clonotype appeared a few times. The chain carries TRBV7-2 and TRBJ2-1; TRBD1 aligns across 9 bases. The length of the CDR3 is 14 residues. Germline V gives CDR1 SGHTA, CDR2 FQGNSA. The V segment lost 5 bases and the J segment 9 bases; nucleotides outside the gene matches: 8. In DNA form, the CDR3 reads TGTGCCAGCAGCCCCGGGACAGGGATGGTTGAGCAGTTCTTC. The encoded protein is CASSPGTGMVEQFF. The full variable domain, completed using reference TRBV7-2 and TRBJ2-1, is GAGVSQSPSNKVTEKGKDVELRCDPISGHTALYWYRQSLGQGLEFLIYFQGNSAPDKSGLPSDRFSAERTGGSVSTLTIQRTQQEDSAVYLCASSPGTGMVEQFFGPGTRLTVL.

This clonotype was found once. The chain is built from TRBV29-1 and TRBJ2-3; 9 bases match TRBD2. The CDR3 loop spans 14 amino acids. CDR1 is SQVTM and CDR2 is ANQGSEA in the germline V gene. CDR3: CIALRSGSTDTQYF. For the CDR3, the DNA is TGCATCGCGTTGCGTAGCGGGAGTACAGATACGCAGTATTTT.

The chain couples TRBV5-1 to TRBJ2-2; D possibly uses TRBD1 or TRBD2 (5 bases each). The V gene's germline CDR1 is SGHRS and CDR2 YFSETQ. V was pared by 0 bases and J by 4 bases, with 10 bases between. The CDR3 extends over 15 amino acids. CDR3 sequence reads: CASSLASGGTGELFF. The CDR3 DNA sequence: TGCGCCAGCAGCTTGGCTTCTGGGGGCACCGGGGAGCTGTTTTTT.

This clonotype was recorded a few times. V and J are TRBV5-1 and TRBJ2-7; tentatively, D is TRBD1 or TRBD2 (6 bases each). V lost 1 base to trimming and J lost 5 bases, with 13 bases between them. Germline loops: CDR1 SGHRS, CDR2 YFSETQ. The CDR3 consists of 14 residues. CDR3 sequence (DNA): TGCGCCAGCAGCTTGAGTGGGGGCGGGAACGAGCAGTACTTC. Translated: CASSLSGGGNEQYF. Filled out from reference TRBV5-1 and TRBJ2-7, the complete variable domain reads KAGVTQTPRYLIKTRGQQVTLSCSPISGHRSVSWYQQTPGQGLQFLFEYFSETQRNKGNFPGRFSGRQFSNSRSEMNVSTLELGDSALYLCASSLSGGGNEQYFGPGTRLTVT.

The V call is TRBV10-3, the J call TRBJ2-7, with 10 bases aligning to TRBD1. The CDR3 spans 14 residues. V dropped 5 bases and J dropped 5; count of bases not matched to a gene: 6. CDR1 and CDR2 (germline): ENHRY, SYGVKD. Here the CDR3 DNA reads TGTGCCATCAGTTCGGGACAGGGGCTCAACGAGCAGTACTTC. Protein product: CAISSGQGLNEQYF.